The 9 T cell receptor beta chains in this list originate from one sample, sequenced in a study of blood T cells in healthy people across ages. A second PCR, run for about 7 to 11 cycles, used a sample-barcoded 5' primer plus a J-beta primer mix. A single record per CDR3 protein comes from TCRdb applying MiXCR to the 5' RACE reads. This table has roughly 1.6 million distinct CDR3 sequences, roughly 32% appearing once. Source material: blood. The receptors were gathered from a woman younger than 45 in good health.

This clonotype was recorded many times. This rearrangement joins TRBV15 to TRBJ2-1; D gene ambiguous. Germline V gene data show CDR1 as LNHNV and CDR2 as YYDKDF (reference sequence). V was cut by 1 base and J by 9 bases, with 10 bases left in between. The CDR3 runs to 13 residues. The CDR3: CATSRGVGFEQFF. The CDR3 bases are TGTGCCACCAGCAGAGGTGTAGGGTTTGAGCAGTTCTTC.

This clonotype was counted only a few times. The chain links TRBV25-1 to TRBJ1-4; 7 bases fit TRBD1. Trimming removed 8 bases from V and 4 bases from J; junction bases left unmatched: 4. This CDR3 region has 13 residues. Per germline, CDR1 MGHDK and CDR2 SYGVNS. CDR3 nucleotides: TGTGCCAGCGGGGGACAGATTAATGAAAAACTGTTTTTT. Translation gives CASGGQINEKLFF.

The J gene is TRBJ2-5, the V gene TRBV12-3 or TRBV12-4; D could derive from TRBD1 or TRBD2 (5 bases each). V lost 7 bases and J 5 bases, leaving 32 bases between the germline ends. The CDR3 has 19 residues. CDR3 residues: CASTFIGDGTFPRRETQYF. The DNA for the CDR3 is TGTGCCAGCACCTTTATAGGGGACGGCACCTTTCCCCGGAGGGAGACCCAGTACTTC.

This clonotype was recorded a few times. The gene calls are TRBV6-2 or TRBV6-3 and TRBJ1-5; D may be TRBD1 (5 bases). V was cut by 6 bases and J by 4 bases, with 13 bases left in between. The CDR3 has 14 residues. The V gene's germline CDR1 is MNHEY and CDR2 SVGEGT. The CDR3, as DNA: TGTGCCAGCAGCCGGGACTACATGAATCAGCCCCAGCATTTT. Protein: CASSRDYMNQPQHF.

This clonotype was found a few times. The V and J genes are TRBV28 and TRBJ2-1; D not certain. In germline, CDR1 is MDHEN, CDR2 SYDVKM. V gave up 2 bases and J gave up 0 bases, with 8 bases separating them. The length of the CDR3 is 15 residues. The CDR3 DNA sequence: TGTGCCAGCAGTTTAATAGCTATCTCCTACAATGAGCAGTTCTTC. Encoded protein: CASSLIAISYNEQFF.

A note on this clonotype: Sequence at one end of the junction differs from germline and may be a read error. The CDR3 DNA follows: TGTGTCAGCATTGGGACCTTATCGGGAGGGGCCAACGTCCTGACTTTC. Translating gives CVSIGTLSGGANVLTF. This rearrangement joins TRBV6-1 to TRBJ2-6; D may correspond to TRBD1 or TRBD2 (5 bases each). This CDR3 is 16 amino acids long. Germline V gene lookup returns CDR1 MNHNS and CDR2 SASEGT.

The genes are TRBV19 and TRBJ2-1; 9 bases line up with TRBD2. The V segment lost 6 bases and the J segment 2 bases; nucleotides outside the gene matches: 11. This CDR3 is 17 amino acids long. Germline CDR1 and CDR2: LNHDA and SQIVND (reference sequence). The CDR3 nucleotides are TGTGCCAGTAGCATCGGGCTAGCGGGGTCCCCCTACAATGAGCAGTTCTTC. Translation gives CASSIGLAGSPYNEQFF.

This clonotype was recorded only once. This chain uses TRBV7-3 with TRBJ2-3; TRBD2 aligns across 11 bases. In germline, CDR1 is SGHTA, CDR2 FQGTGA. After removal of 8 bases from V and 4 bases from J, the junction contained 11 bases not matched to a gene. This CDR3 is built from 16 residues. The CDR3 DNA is TGTGCCAGCCGCATTAGCGGGAGGGCCCGGTCAGATACGCAGTATTTT. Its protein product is CASRISGRARSDTQYF.

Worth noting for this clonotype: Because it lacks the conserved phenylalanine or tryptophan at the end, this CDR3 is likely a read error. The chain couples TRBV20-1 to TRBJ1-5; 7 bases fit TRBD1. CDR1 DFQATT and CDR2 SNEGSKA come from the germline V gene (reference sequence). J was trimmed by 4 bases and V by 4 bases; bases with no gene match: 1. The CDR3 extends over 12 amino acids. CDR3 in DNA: TGCAGTGCTACAGGGGGGAATCAGCCCCAGCATTGT. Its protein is CSATGGNQPQHC.